The source of this TCR beta chain is a study of T-cell reconstitution after alpha-beta-depleted transplantation in children. Unique molecular identifiers featured in how the TCRbeta library was prepared. One entry per CDR3 protein, called by TCRdb with MiXCR from the PCR reads. This table has fewer than 700,000 distinct CDR3 sequences, roughly 23% appearing once. The CDR3 sequence is 15 residues long. The V segment lost 4 bases and the J segment 5 bases; nucleotides outside the gene matches: 4. Germline V gene data show CDR1 as MNHEY and CDR2 as SVGAGI. This clonotype has more than one count but fewer than ten.

The sample here was PBMCs, mostly from graft donor cells, taken 360 days after TCRalphabeta/CD19-depleted stem cell transplant. This TCR was sampled from a boy younger than two who had a stem cell transplant for acute myeloid leukemia, so the T cells may come from the graft donor. The V and J genes are TRBV6-5 and TRBJ2-1, with 11 bases aligning to TRBD2. In nucleotides, the CDR3 is TGTGCCAGCAGTTGGCTAGCGGGGGGTAACAATGAGCAGTTCTTC. Translation: CASSWLAGGNNEQFF.